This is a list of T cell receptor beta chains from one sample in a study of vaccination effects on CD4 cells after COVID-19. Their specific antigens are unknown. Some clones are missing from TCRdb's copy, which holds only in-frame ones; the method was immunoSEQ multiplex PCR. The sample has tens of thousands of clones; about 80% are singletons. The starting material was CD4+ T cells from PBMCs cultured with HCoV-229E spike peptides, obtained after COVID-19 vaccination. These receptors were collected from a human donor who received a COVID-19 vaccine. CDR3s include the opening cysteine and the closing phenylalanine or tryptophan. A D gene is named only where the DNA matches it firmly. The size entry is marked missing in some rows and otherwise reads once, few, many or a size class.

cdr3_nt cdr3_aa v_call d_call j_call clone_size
TGTGCCAGCAGACCCGGGACAGGGGTTGGAGATACGCAGTATTTT CASRPGTGVGDTQYF TRBV3-1/TRBV3-2 TRBD1 TRBJ2-3 NA
TGTGCCAGCATCACCCCCGCGGGGGACGGAGGAACCACAGATACGCAGTATTTT CASITPAGDGGTTDTQYF TRBV2 TRBD2 TRBJ2-3 NA
TGTGCCAGCAGCTCGGACCTTATATCCACAGATACGCAGTATTTT CASSSDLISTDTQYF TRBV7-8 NA TRBJ2-3 NA
TGTGCCAGCAGTTCAGTCGGATCACCCCTCCACTTT CASSSVGSPLHF TRBV28 NA TRBJ1-6 few
TGTGCCAGCAGCTACAGGGGTGGAAACACCATATATTTT CASSYRGGNTIYF TRBV14 TRBD1 TRBJ1-3 NA
TGCGCCAGCAGCCTGATGACGGGGACAAACACTGAAGCTTTCTTT CASSLMTGTNTEAFF TRBV4-1 NA TRBJ1-1 once
TGTGCCTGGAGTCGTAATGAGGATCAGCCCCAGCATTTT CAWSRNEDQPQHF TRBV30 NA TRBJ1-5 NA
TGTGCCAGCTCCGTGGACCCAGCTAACTATGGCTACACCTTC CASSVDPANYGYTF TRBV6-5 NA TRBJ1-2 NA
TGCGCCAGCAGCGCGACAGGGGACCTGAACACTGAAGCTTTCTTT CASSATGDLNTEAFF TRBV5-1 TRBD1 TRBJ1-1 NA
TGTGCCAGCAGTGAAGCGGTCCATACTAACTATGGCTACACCTTC CASSEAVHTNYGYTF TRBV6-1 NA TRBJ1-2 NA
TGTGCCAGCAGTTACGTCCCGACCCGGCCGAGAGATGAAAAACTGTTTTTT CASSYVPTRPRDEKLFF TRBV6-2/TRBV6-3 NA TRBJ1-4 few
TGTGCCAGTAGTACCCTTTCGGGGGGGGTGTACAATGAGCAGTTCTTC CASSTLSGGVYNEQFF TRBV19 TRBD2 TRBJ2-1 NA
TGTGCCAGCAGCCAAGACAGGGCTGGGGCCAACGTCCTGACTTTC CASSQDRAGANVLTF TRBV3-1/TRBV3-2 NA TRBJ2-6 NA